The 10 T cell receptor beta chains below all came from one sample that was sequenced in a study of technical replicates of blood from several donors. The method was immunoSEQ multiplex PCR; TCRdb's version includes in-frame clones alone and lacks a portion of them. The sample records 60,000 to 90,000 clones, roughly 95% being singletons. Input material: T cells isolated from PBMCs. The origin of the receptors is a human donor in good health.

The gene calls are TRBV29-1 and TRBJ1-4; 7 bases align to TRBD1. Trimming took 7 bases from V and 8 from J; bases not matched to a gene: 10. The CDR3 runs to 13 residues. In germline, CDR1 is SQVTM, CDR2 ANQGSEA. The CDR3, as DNA: TGCAGCGCTTTAGGGGGCGCCGGGGAAAAACTGTTTTTT. This sequence encodes CSALGGAGEKLFF.

The chain uses TRBV29-1 and TRBJ2-5, with D perhaps matching TRBD2 (5 bases). The CDR3 is 11 amino acids. Germline V CDR1 and CDR2: SQVTM, ANQGSEA. Trimming removed 0 bases from V and 13 bases from J, with 12 bases in between. In DNA, the CDR3 is TGCAGCGTTGAAGATGACGGGGTAGGGTACTTC. It encodes CSVEDDGVGYF.

The rearrangement joins TRBV13 to TRBJ2-2, with D perhaps matching TRBD2 (5 bases). Germline V gene lookup returns CDR1 PRHDT and CDR2 FYEKMQ (reference sequence). V was pared by 5 bases and J by 2 bases, with 9 bases between. The CDR3 totals 14 residues. In DNA, the CDR3 is TGTGCCAGCAGCCATGAGGGTAACACCGGGGAGCTGTTTTTT. Protein product: CASSHEGNTGELFF.

The chain is built from TRBV6-1 and TRBJ2-1; TRBD2 agrees at 11 bases. Germline CDR1 reads MNHNS; CDR2 reads SASEGT. The CDR3 is made up of 14 amino acids. The J segment lost 6 bases and the V segment lost 7 bases, leaving 5 bases of the junction unmatched. In nucleotides, the CDR3 is TGTGCCAGCACAAAACTAGCGGGGGTCAATGAGCAGTTCTTC. Its protein product is CASTKLAGVNEQFF.

The gene calls are TRBV7-8 and TRBJ2-7; the D gene is possibly TRBD1 (6 bases). The CDR3 spans 11 residues. The germline gives CDR1 SGHVS, CDR2 FQNEAQ. V lost 10 bases, J lost 5 bases, and 12 bases lay in between. CDR3 coding DNA: TGTGCCACCAGGACAGACCACGAGCAGTACTTC. Its translation: CATRTDHEQYF.

The V gene is TRBV5-1, the J gene TRBJ1-1; D is ambiguous. Looked up from germline, CDR1 is SGHRS and CDR2 is YFSETQ. The CDR3 is 15 residues long. V lost 2 bases and J lost 4, with 15 bases in between. CDR3: CASSFAASGFTEAFF. The DNA for the CDR3 is TGCGCCAGCAGCTTTGCGGCATCCGGGTTCACTGAAGCTTTCTTT.

The rearrangement joins TRBV28 to TRBJ2-1; no firm D call. The CDR3 runs to 18 residues. V dropped 2 bases and J dropped 2 bases, with 19 bases sitting between them. Germline V gives CDR1 MDHEN, CDR2 SYDVKM. Here the CDR3 reads CASSLLPLQVMTYNEQFF. As DNA, the CDR3 is TGTGCCAGCAGTTTACTTCCTCTGCAGGTAATGACCTACAATGAGCAGTTCTTC.

This chain joins TRBV5-1 and TRBJ2-1; perhaps TRBD2 as D (5 bases). This CDR3 is built from 15 residues. CDR1 SGHRS and CDR2 YFSETQ come from the germline V gene. V was cut by 1 base and J by 5 bases, with 13 bases left in between. The CDR3 region has the DNA TGCGCCAGCAGCTTGACTAGTGTTTCTCACAATGAGCAGTTCTTC. Amino acid sequence: CASSLTSVSHNEQFF.

The CDR3 is CASRVAGGTNEQFF. The CDR3 bases are TGTGCCAGCAGAGTAGCGGGGGGGACTAATGAGCAGTTCTTC. The chain carries TRBV6-6 and TRBJ2-1; 11 positions match TRBD2. Germline V gene data show CDR1 as MNHNY and CDR2 as SVGAGI (reference sequence). Germline trimming cut 6 bases from V and 7 bases from J; bases unmatched to any gene: 5. This CDR3 has 14 amino acids.

This chain connects TRBV4-1 to TRBJ1-4; 8 nucleotides align to TRBD1. CDR1 and CDR2 from the germline V gene are MGHRA and YSYEKL. This CDR3 is built from 15 residues. V trimming: 5 bases; J trimming: 7 bases; junction bases outside the gene matches: 9. CDR3 protein: CASSKTQGALEKLFF. The CDR3 coding sequence is TGCGCCAGCAGCAAGACTCAGGGGGCGCTTGAAAAACTGTTTTTT.